The 7 T cell receptor beta chains listed next were all sequenced from one sample in a study of blood T cells in healthy people across ages. Primers used in a second PCR of about 7 to 11 cycles were a sample-barcoded 5' primer and a J-beta primer mix. One entry per CDR3 protein, called by TCRdb with MiXCR from the 5' RACE reads. The sample lists about 1,400,000 distinct CDR3 sequences, 55% to 75% occurring once. Sequencing was carried out using blood. The receptor set was obtained from a man between 18 and 35 years old in good health.

V usage is TRBV10-2 and J usage is TRBJ1-1; TRBD1 is a possible D gene (6 bases). V was pared by 0 bases and J by 5 bases, with 16 bases between. Germline V gene data show CDR1 as WSHSY and CDR2 as SAAADI. The CDR3 sequence is 16 residues long. DNA of the CDR3: TGCGCCAGCAGTGAGTCTCACGGGACACGGGTAACTGAAGCTTTCTTT. Residues: CASSESHGTRVTEAFF.

The chain combines TRBV29-1 with TRBJ2-1, with 7 nucleotides matching TRBD2. Trimming removed 3 bases from V and 4 bases from J; junction bases left unmatched: 9. CDR3 length equals 15 residues. Germline V gene sequence: CDR1 SQVTM, CDR2 ANQGSEA. The CDR3 bases are TGCAGCGTTGAGGGAGGGCAGGAAAGGTACAATGAGCAGTTCTTC. It codes for CSVEGGQERYNEQFF.

V usage is TRBV29-1 and J usage is TRBJ1-1; 7 bases line up with TRBD1. The CDR3 sequence is 17 residues long. Germline V lookup: CDR1 SQVTM, CDR2 ANQGSEA. The J segment lost 2 bases and the V segment lost 4 bases, leaving 16 bases of the junction unmatched. Here the CDR3 reads CSVVFGGQEILNTEAFF. The CDR3 DNA reads TGCAGCGTTGTTTTCGGTGGACAGGAGATTCTTAACACTGAAGCTTTCTTT.

This rearrangement joins TRBV20-1 to TRBJ1-2; D unresolved. V was shortened by 3 bases and J by 3 bases, with 5 bases between the two germline ends. Looked up from germline, CDR1 is DFQATT and CDR2 is SNEGSKA (reference sequence). The CDR3 consists of 11 residues. The CDR3 protein is CSARGDYGYTF. DNA of the CDR3: TGCAGTGCTAGGGGAGACTATGGCTACACCTTC.

The chain links TRBV4-1 to TRBJ1-1; D remains ambiguous. CDR1 and CDR2 from the germline V gene are MGHRA and YSYEKL. Deletions cut 4 bases from V and 11 bases from J, with 20 bases between. The CDR3 loop spans 14 amino acids. CDR3 nucleotide sequence: TGCGCCAGCAGCCCTTCGAACCGGGAAAAGCGGGCTTTCTTT. As protein: CASSPSNREKRAFF.

The chain recombines TRBV6-2 or TRBV6-3 with TRBJ1-2; 11 bases align to TRBD1. The CDR3 consists of 15 residues. V gave up 7 bases and J gave up 8 bases; unmatched junction bases: 12. The V gene's germline CDR1 is MNHEY and CDR2 SVGEGT. The CDR3 here is CASIGDRGFFGGYTF. For the CDR3, the DNA is TGTGCCAGCATCGGGGACAGGGGGTTCTTCGGCGGCTACACCTTC.

This clonotype was detected only a few times. The chain uses TRBV29-1 and TRBJ1-2; the D is unclear. The CDR3 runs 11 residues. CDR1 is SQVTM and CDR2 is ANQGSEA in the germline V gene. Trimming left V 2 bases short and J 8 bases short, with 9 bases between. The CDR3, as DNA: TGCAGCGTTGAACACAGTGGCGGCTACACCTTC. Protein sequence: CSVEHSGGYTF.